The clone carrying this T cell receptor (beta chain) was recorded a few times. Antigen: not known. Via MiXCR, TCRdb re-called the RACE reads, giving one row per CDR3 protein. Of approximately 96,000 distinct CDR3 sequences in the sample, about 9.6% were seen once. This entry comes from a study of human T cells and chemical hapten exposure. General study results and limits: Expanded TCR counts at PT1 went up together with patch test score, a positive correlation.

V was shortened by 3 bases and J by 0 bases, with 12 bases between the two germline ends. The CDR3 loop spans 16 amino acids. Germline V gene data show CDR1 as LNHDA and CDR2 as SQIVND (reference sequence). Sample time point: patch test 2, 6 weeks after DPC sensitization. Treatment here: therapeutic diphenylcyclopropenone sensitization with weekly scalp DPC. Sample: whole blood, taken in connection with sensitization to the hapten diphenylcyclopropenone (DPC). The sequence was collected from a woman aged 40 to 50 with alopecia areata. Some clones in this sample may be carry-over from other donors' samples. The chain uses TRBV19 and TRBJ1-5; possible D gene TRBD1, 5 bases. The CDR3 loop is CASSMEGIYSNQPQHF. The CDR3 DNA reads TGTGCCAGTAGTATGGAGGGGATCTATAGCAATCAGCCCCAGCATTTT.